The 15 T cell receptor beta chains in this list originate from one sample, sequenced in a study of early T cells in non-severe SARS-CoV-2 infection. TCRdb ran MiXCR on the 5' RACE reads and lists one entry per CDR3 protein. In the table there are approximately 30,000 distinct CDR3 sequences, around 4.6% of which are singletons. Sequences were obtained from whole blood. Source of these receptors: an adult who was a healthcare worker with PCR-confirmed SARS-CoV-2 infection or an uninfected control (not recorded which).

This clonotype was seen ten or more times. The V and J genes are TRBV27 and TRBJ1-5; 7 bases are a match to TRBD1. The CDR3 has 14 residues. J gave up 7 bases and V 5 bases, and 8 bases lay outside the gene matches. Germline lookup yields CDR1 MNHEY and CDR2 SMNVEV (reference sequence). The CDR3 region has the DNA TGTGCCAGCAGTAAGGACAGGAAGGGGCAGCCCCAGCATTTT. Its translation is CASSKDRKGQPQHF.

This clonotype was seen a few times. This chain uses TRBV18 with TRBJ1-2; the match to TRBD1 covers 9 bases. The CDR3 totals 15 residues. Germline V gene lookup returns CDR1 KGHSH and CDR2 LQKENI. V lost 2 bases to trimming and J lost 1 base; unmatched junction nucleotides: 2. CDR3 region: CASSPGQGLNYGYTF. The CDR3 nucleotides read TGTGCCAGCTCACCAGGACAGGGGCTTAACTATGGCTACACCTTC.

This clonotype was detected many times. The V gene is TRBV11-2, the J gene TRBJ1-5; possibly TRBD1 for D (6 bases). The V gene's germline CDR1 is SGHAT and CDR2 FQNNGV. This CDR3 has 15 amino acids. Deletions cut 5 bases from V and 7 bases from J, with 18 bases between. CDR3 in amino acids: CASSPTRGVRQPQHF. CDR3 coding DNA: TGTGCCAGCAGCCCTACCAGGGGTGTGAGGCAGCCCCAGCATTTT.

This clonotype was counted ten times or more. Here the CDR3 reads CATSGTLNTGELFF. The CDR3 DNA reads as TGTGCCACCAGTGGGACACTTAACACCGGGGAGCTGTTTTTT. This chain links TRBV24-1 with TRBJ2-2, with a tentative D call TRBD1 (5 bases). Trimming pared 5 bases from V and 2 bases from J, leaving 8 bases between. Germline CDR1 and CDR2: KGHDR and SFDVKD. This CDR3 is 14 amino acids long.

V is TRBV28 and J is TRBJ1-1; D call uncertain. Looked up from germline, CDR1 is MDHEN and CDR2 is SYDVKM. The CDR3 extends over 12 amino acids. Deletions cut 3 bases from V and 5 bases from J, with 7 bases between. CDR3 DNA sequence: TGTGCCAGCAGTTTGCAGGAGACTGAAGCTTTCTTT. Translating gives CASSLQETEAFF. The complete variable domain, with remaining parts taken from reference TRBV28 and TRBJ1-1, reads DVKVTQSSRYLVKRTGEKVFLECVQDMDHENMFWYRQDPGLGLRLIYFSYDVKMKEKGDIPEGYSVSREKKERFSLILESASTNQTSMYLCASSLQETEAFFGQGTRLTVV.

J is TRBJ2-5 and V is TRBV11-3; possible D gene TRBD1, 5 bases. The germline V and J ends were trimmed by 4 bases and 4 bases, with 16 bases remaining between them. The CDR3 loop spans 15 amino acids. CDR1 is SGHNT, CDR2 YENEEA, per germline. The CDR3 bases are TGTGCCAGCAGCTCCCGAACCTCAGGGCCAGAGACCCAGTACTTC. Translating it yields CASSSRTSGPETQYF.

This clonotype was seen ten or more times. This chain connects TRBV6-6 to TRBJ1-2; D unresolved. The CDR3 length is 12 residues. CDR1 and CDR2 (germline): MNHNY, SVGAGI (reference sequence). V gave up 2 bases and J gave up 4 bases, with 5 bases separating them. The chain's CDR3 is CASSYGIYGYTF. DNA for the CDR3: TGTGCCAGCAGTTACGGGATCTATGGCTACACCTTC.

In this sample, this clonotype turned up many times. The chain has TRBV29-1 and TRBJ1-3; TRBD1 is a possible D gene (6 bases). This CDR3 is 13 amino acids long. V was shortened by 2 bases and J by 2 bases, with 7 bases between the two germline ends. Germline V gene lookup returns CDR1 SQVTM and CDR2 ANQGSEA. The CDR3 DNA reads TGCAGCGTTGAATACAGGGCTGGAAACACCATATATTTT. The encoded protein is CSVEYRAGNTIYF.

This rearrangement joins TRBV18 to TRBJ1-6; D is perhaps TRBD1 (5 bases). The CDR3 is 15 amino acids. The V gene's germline CDR1 is KGHSH and CDR2 LQKENI. Trimming pared 1 base from V and 7 bases from J, leaving 11 bases between. The chain's CDR3 is CASSPLRGLNSPLHF. The CDR3 DNA follows: TGTGCCAGCTCACCACTTAGGGGTTTGAATTCACCCCTCCACTTT.

This clonotype was observed many times. The V gene is TRBV6-5, the J gene TRBJ2-1, with 8 bases aligning to TRBD2. CDR3 size: 18 residues. V lost 0 bases and J lost 8; bases outside the gene matches: 15. Per the germline V gene, CDR1 is MNHEY and CDR2 is SVGAGI. The CDR3 DNA follows: TGTGCCAGCAGTTACTCCCGGGAGGGGGGGGCCTCGCGGGATGAGCAGTTCTTC. This gives the protein CASSYSREGGASRDEQFF.

This clonotype was counted at least ten times. This chain uses TRBV4-1 with TRBJ2-3, with 10 bases aligning to TRBD2. This CDR3 has 17 amino acids. Looked up from germline, CDR1 is MGHRA and CDR2 is YSYEKL. J was trimmed by 3 bases and V by 1 base; bases with no gene match: 7. The CDR3 bases are TGCGCCAGCAGCCAAGGGCCTAGCGGGGGTGGGACAGATACGCAGTATTTT. Its protein is CASSQGPSGGGTDTQYF.

The rearrangement links TRBV7-6 to TRBJ2-1; the D gene is possibly TRBD2 (6 bases). Germline V gives CDR1 SGHVS, CDR2 FNYEAQ. CDR3 length: 12 residues. V gave up 1 base and J gave up 8 bases, with 6 bases separating them. The CDR3 loop reads CASSLGGDEQFF. The DNA of the CDR3 is TGTGCCAGCAGCTTAGGGGGGGATGAGCAGTTCTTC.

There are a few counts of this clonotype. The chain is built from TRBV13 and TRBJ1-1; D is perhaps TRBD1 (6 bases). With 5 bases removed from V and 4 bases from J, the gap between germline ends came to 11 bases. Germline V gene data show CDR1 as PRHDT and CDR2 as FYEKMQ (reference sequence). This CDR3 contains 13 residues. The CDR3 reads CASSGEGGTEAFF. CDR3 DNA: TGTGCCAGCAGCGGGGAAGGGGGCACTGAAGCTTTCTTT. The variable domain in full, completed from reference TRBV13 and TRBJ1-1, reads AAGVIQSPRHLIKEKRETATLKCYPIPRHDTVYWYQQGPGQDPQFLISFYEKMQSDKGSIPDRFSAQQFSDYHSELNMSSLELGDSALYFCASSGEGGTEAFFGQGTRLTVV.

This clonotype was detected only a few times. V and J are TRBV11-2 and TRBJ1-3; D unclear. V lost 0 bases to trimming and J lost 4 bases, with 10 bases between them. Germline V gives CDR1 SGHAT, CDR2 FQNNGV. This CDR3 region has 15 residues. CDR3 protein: CASSLDHSRGNTIYF. CDR3 coding DNA: TGTGCCAGCAGCTTAGATCACTCGAGGGGAAACACCATATATTTT.

There are a few counts of this clonotype. V and J are TRBV11-2 and TRBJ2-5, with D possibly TRBD2 on 6 matching bases. The V and J ends lost 2 bases and 5 bases respectively, with 15 bases between them. The germline CDR1 and CDR2 sequences are SGHAT and FQNNGV. This CDR3 is built from 15 residues. The DNA of the CDR3 is TGTGCCAGCAGCTTAACCCCCGCGGGACTGGAGACCCAGTACTTC. Amino acid sequence: CASSLTPAGLETQYF.